The 10 T cell receptor beta chains in this list originate from one sample, sequenced in a study of cytomegalovirus exposure and HLA in healthy donors. It was with 60 Vbeta and 13 Jbeta primers that the PCR ran. Profiled with immunoSEQ multiplex PCR; TCRdb holds only in-frame clones, not every one. The data contain about 94,000 clones, 79% of them singletons. The source material was PBMCs. These receptors all stem from a woman in her forties in good health and CMV-seronegative.

The rearrangement uses TRBV7-8 and TRBJ1-4, with TRBD1 identical over 7 bases. J gave up 8 bases and V 4 bases, and 7 bases lay outside the gene matches. The germline gives CDR1 SGHVS, CDR2 FQNEAQ. The CDR3 sequence is 14 residues long. The CDR3 sequence: CASSSQGFGEKLFF. The DNA for the CDR3 is TGTGCCAGCAGCTCACAGGGGTTTGGGGAAAAACTGTTTTTT.

The rearrangement uses TRBV7-2 and TRBJ2-3, with D maybe TRBD1 (6 bases). CDR1 is SGHTA and CDR2 is FQGNSA in the germline V gene. V lost 3 bases and J 2 bases, leaving 12 bases between the germline ends. The CDR3 is 15 residues long. CDR3 residues: CASSFSQGFTDTQYF. As DNA, the CDR3 is TGTGCCAGCAGCTTTTCCCAGGGGTTCACAGATACGCAGTATTTT.

This chain uses TRBV4-2 with TRBJ1-4; TRBD1 is a possible D gene (5 bases). Trimming stripped 0 bases from V and 2 bases from J, with 10 bases between. The CDR3 spans 16 residues. In germline, CDR1 is LGHNA, CDR2 YNFKEQ. DNA of the CDR3: TGTGCCAGCAGCCAAGATCTTGGGGGGACTAATGAAAAACTGTTTTTT. Its protein is CASSQDLGGTNEKLFF.

DNA for the CDR3: TGTGCCAGCAGCTTACTTCAGGGGGCCGAGACCCAGTACTTC. Protein product: CASSLLQGAETQYF. The chain employs TRBV7-2 and TRBJ2-5; 8 bases fit TRBD1. V trimming: 2 bases; J trimming: 5 bases; junction bases outside the gene matches: 4. Germline CDR1 and CDR2: SGHTA and FQGNSA. CDR3 length: 14 amino acids.

The chain carries TRBV5-4 and TRBJ1-4; the D gene is possibly TRBD1 (5 bases). Germline lookup yields CDR1 SGHNT and CDR2 YYREEE (reference sequence). Trimming cost V 4 bases and J 6 bases, with 16 bases left between them. This CDR3 spans 15 amino acids. This chain's CDR3 is CASSRKAGVDEKLFF. Written as DNA, the CDR3 is TGTGCCAGCAGCCGCAAGGCGGGGGTTGATGAAAAACTGTTTTTT.

The chain has TRBV7-2 and TRBJ1-2, with TRBD1 as a possible D gene (5 bases). This CDR3 has 16 amino acids. The V end was cut by 1 base, the J end by 2 bases, with 14 bases between. Germline loops: CDR1 SGHTA, CDR2 FQGNSA. The CDR3 DNA is TGTGCCAGCAGCTTAGGGGGCGTGGAGGGAAACTATGGCTACACCTTC. This encodes CASSLGGVEGNYGYTF.

V usage is TRBV7-2 and J usage is TRBJ2-6, with 8 positions matching TRBD2. Per germline, CDR1 SGHTA and CDR2 FQGNSA. This CDR3 region has 17 residues. The CDR3 nucleotides are TGTGCGACCCCGGGAGGGACCCAGCGAACAGGGGCCAACGTCCTGACTTTC. This gives the protein CATPGGTQRTGANVLTF.

This sequence joins TRBV11-2 and TRBJ1-4; D unresolved. This CDR3 region has 17 residues. V shed 5 bases and J shed 0 bases, with 16 bases lying between them. Per the germline V gene, CDR1 is SGHAT and CDR2 is FQNNGV. The CDR3 DNA reads TGTGCCAGCAGCCCCGGCAGGATTTGGGCAACTAATGAAAAACTGTTTTTT. Amino acids: CASSPGRIWATNEKLFF.

The CDR3 DNA reads as TGCGCCAGCAGCCAAGAATTAATGGGACAGGGCAACGATGAGCAGTTCTTC. It specifies CASSQELMGQGNDEQFF. The rearrangement uses TRBV4-3 and TRBJ2-1, with 9 nucleotides matching TRBD1. The V and J ends lost 0 bases and 8 bases, in that order; junction bases with no gene match: 11. The length of the CDR3 is 17 residues. From germline, CDR1 is LGHNA and CDR2 YSLEER.

DNA of the CDR3: TGTGCCAGCAGCTTAGCGCTAACAGCTTCCTACGAGCAGTACTTC. Amino acids: CASSLALTASYEQYF. V is TRBV7-2 and J is TRBJ2-7; D not resolved. CDR3 length equals 15 residues. CDR1 SGHTA and CDR2 FQGNSA come from the germline V gene. Between the trimmed V and J ends, which lost 0 bases and 1 base, there was a span of 10 bases. The entire variable domain, with the rest obtained from reference TRBV7-2 and TRBJ2-7, is as follows: GAGVSQSPSNKVTEKGKDVELRCDPISGHTALYWYRQSLGQGLEFLIYFQGNSAPDKSGLPSDRFSAERTGGSVSTLTIQRTQQEDSAVYLCASSLALTASYEQYFGPGTRLTVT.